This T cell receptor beta chain was retrieved from a study of T cell responses to AZD1222 COVID-19 vaccine. The V segment lost 7 bases and the J segment 9 bases; nucleotides outside the gene matches: 10. The CDR3 is 14 residues long. Germline CDR1 is SGHNT and CDR2 is YYREEE (reference sequence). Here immunoSEQ multiplex PCR was the method, and the copy in TCRdb shows in-frame clones only, minus some. The sample comprises about 100,000 clones, around 90% of which are singletons, and 3.5% to 4.5% rests with the top ten. This clone was counted only a few times. The origin of this receptor is an adult in good health. The material sequenced was peripheral blood, taken on day 0 of AZD1222 vaccination. This rearrangement joins TRBV5-4 to TRBJ1-6; the match to TRBD1 covers 7 bases. The CDR3: CASSEGTEPSPLHF. DNA of the CDR3: TGTGCCAGCTCAGAGGGGACAGAACCTTCACCCCTCCACTTT.